This TCR beta chain was profiled in a study of vaccination effects on CD4 cells after COVID-19 (dated by TCRdb to between 2020 and 2023). Regarding the complete study: In the ViraFEST assay, PBMC were stimulated with viral peptide pools, and antigen-specific CD4+ T cell clonotypes were then identified by expansion using TCR sequencing. Participants received two doses of either the BNT162b2 or the mRNA-1273 mRNA SARS-CoV-2 vaccine. Each well held roughly 2 million PBMC cultured in IMDM containing approximately 5% human AB serum, roughly 10 IU/ml IL-2 and gentamicin, along with approximately 10 ug/ml peptides. SARS-CoV-2 spike-specific CD4+ TCR repertoires from before and after mRNA vaccination were compared in COVID-19 convalescent patients and in infection-naive vaccine recipients. A total of nine to ten COVID-19 convalescent patients and several SARS-CoV-2-naive healthy vaccine recipients were included in the full study. Cultures from other donors in the study were sequenced with the Oncomine TCR Beta short-read assay on an Illumina iSeq 100.

Receptors were amplified or captured by the immunoSEQ multiplex PCR assay. DNA from the CD4+ T cells that had been cultured and isolated underwent TCR beta CDR3 sequencing. The study's processing was this. The analysis removed non-productive TCR sequences, trimmed reads to the CDR3 region, and retained only CDR3s that were 7 or more amino acids long. The MANAFEST web app was used to pick out antigen-specific clonotypes by comparing their expansion in peptide wells with that in reference cultures. For clones to be considered positive, expansion at FDR<0.05 versus reference and all other wells, an odds ratio above 5, and a frequency above 0.1% in two replicate wells were required. A clonotype was called cross-reactive if it was significantly expanded both in SARS-CoV-2 spike wells and in at least one common cold coronavirus spike condition. Levenshtein distance calculated with the stringdist R package was used to assess CDR3 similarity, and unrooted trees were constructed with ape in R 3.6.1. TCRdb retrieved this table from immuneACCESS and kept in-frame rearrangements only. Not all clones are present; in checked studies, unresolved V genes account for under half, and no reason is known for the remainder. The DNA was the basis for D and trimming; V, J and clone size are from that table. The sample records more than 35,000 clones, more than 75% of which are singletons. The top ten clonotypes cover nearly 3% of the sample.

Overall results and qualifications from the work: Among healthy vaccine recipients, nearly all vaccine-induced clones were SARS-CoV-2 mono-reactive, and only 1 of 255 was cross-reactive with common cold coronaviruses. Limitations of the study were the small number of convalescent patients and the absence of early post-infection timepoints. Marked clonal contraction was observed in both infection-induced and vaccine-induced clones at late post-vaccination timepoints, consistent with waning T cell responses.

V loses 4 bases, J loses 11 bases, and the germline ends lie 15 bases apart. There are 12 amino acids in the CDR3, from cysteine to phenylalanine inclusive. Only the CDR3 part of the read is kept: 36 bases, read in frame from the first base. CDR1 and CDR2, looked up from the germline V gene, are SGHRS and YFSETQ. Concerning this clone: Which antigen it targets is not known. No quality values exist for individual bases; no much larger clone is one base distant.

After roughly 11 days of culture, CD4+ T cells were isolated with the EasySep CD4+ T cell isolation kit. The absence of prior SARS-CoV-2 infection in healthy vaccine recipients was confirmed by negative nucleocapsid antibodies before and after vaccination. Half of the culture medium was replaced with fresh IL-2-containing medium on days 3 and 7. Unless noted otherwise, every peptide stimulation condition was grown in triplicate wells. PBMC were separated from whole blood using Ficoll-Paque Plus gradient centrifugation and were then either cryopreserved at -140C or used fresh. The QIAamp micro DNA kit was used to extract genomic DNA from the cultured CD4+ T cells.

The input for sequencing was CD4+ T cells from PBMCs cultured without peptide, taken before COVID-19 vaccination. This clonotype was obtained from a human donor who received a COVID-19 vaccine. This receptor chain uses TRBV5-1 and TRBJ1-2; no D gene is confidently identified. The bases read TGCGCCAGCAGCCCTGAGACTAGCGGGTACACCTTC. Its protein is CASSPETSGYTF.